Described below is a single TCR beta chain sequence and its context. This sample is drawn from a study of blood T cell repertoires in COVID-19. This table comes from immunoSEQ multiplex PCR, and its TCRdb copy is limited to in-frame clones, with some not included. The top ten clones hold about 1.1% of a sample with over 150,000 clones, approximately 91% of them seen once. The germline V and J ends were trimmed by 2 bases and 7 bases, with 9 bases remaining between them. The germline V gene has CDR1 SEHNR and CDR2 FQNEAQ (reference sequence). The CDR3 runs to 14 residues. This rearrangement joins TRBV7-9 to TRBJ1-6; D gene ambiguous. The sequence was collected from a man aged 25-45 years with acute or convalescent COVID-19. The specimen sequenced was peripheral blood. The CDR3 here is CASSLRQENSPLHF. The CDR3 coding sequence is TGTGCCAGCAGCTTACGGCAGGAAAATTCACCCCTCCACTTT.